One sample yielded the 21 T cell receptor beta chains listed below, sequenced in a study of cytomegalovirus exposure and HLA in healthy donors. Use of 60 Vbeta and 13 Jbeta primers characterized the PCR. Produced via immunoSEQ multiplex PCR; TCRdb's table is partial and in-frame only. The sample holds 120,000 to 150,000 clones; around 80% are singletons and the top ten take approximately 1.9%. Sequenced: PBMCs. Receptor source: a woman between 40 and 50 years old in good health and CMV-seronegative.

This chain joins TRBV2 and TRBJ1-1; the match to TRBD1 covers 8 bases. CDR1 is SNHLY and CDR2 is FYNNEI in the germline V gene. This CDR3 is 16 amino acids long. The V and J ends lost 11 bases and 0 bases, in that order; junction bases with no gene match: 14. CDR3 in DNA: TGTGCCTCCCGACAGGGGCCCAGTCTCATGAACACTGAAGCTTTCTTT. It encodes CASRQGPSLMNTEAFF. The whole variable domain, remainder taken from reference TRBV2 and TRBJ1-1, is EPEVTQTPSHQVTQMGQEVILRCVPISNHLYFYWYRQILGQKVEFLVSFYNNEISEKSEIFDDQFSVERPDGSNFTLKIRSTKLEDSAMYFCASRQGPSLMNTEAFFGQGTRLTVV.

V gene TRBV4-3 combines with J gene TRBJ2-1; 13 nucleotides match TRBD2. Germline V CDR1 and CDR2: LGHNA, YSLEER. The CDR3 is made up of 14 amino acids. Germline trimming cut 4 bases from V and 9 bases from J; bases unmatched to any gene: 3. CDR3 residues: CASSLGLAGAEQFF. The CDR3 DNA reads as TGCGCCAGCAGCCTTGGACTAGCGGGAGCTGAGCAGTTCTTC.

The V and J genes are TRBV6-5 and TRBJ2-7; unclear D gene. Trimming took 0 bases from V and 2 from J, leaving 11 bases between them. Per germline, CDR1 MNHEY and CDR2 SVGAGI. CDR3 length: 15 residues. The CDR3 DNA sequence: TGTGCCAGCAGTTACTCCCCGACTTCGACCTACGAGCAGTACTTC. Its protein product is CASSYSPTSTYEQYF.

The rearrangement uses TRBV5-1 and TRBJ2-3, with a weak D call TRBD1 (5 bases). The CDR3 length is 15 residues. The V gene's germline CDR1 is SGHRS and CDR2 YFSETQ. The V gene lost 5 bases and the J gene lost 4 bases, with 17 bases spanning the gap. CDR3 sequence reads: CASSRGSRDADTQYF. The DNA of the CDR3 is TGCGCCAGCAGTAGGGGTAGCAGGGATGCAGATACGCAGTATTTT.

The chain links TRBV6-1 to TRBJ2-7, with D uncertain. Trimming pared 6 bases from V and 2 bases from J, leaving 14 bases between. Germline loops: CDR1 MNHNS, CDR2 SASEGT. This CDR3 contains 14 residues. The CDR3 region has the DNA TGTGCCAGCAGGGAATTTACAGAAACCTACGAGCAGTACTTC. Translating gives CASREFTETYEQYF.

The J gene is TRBJ2-7, the V gene TRBV4-3; tentative D call: TRBD2 (5 bases). CDR3 length equals 14 residues. Germline lookup yields CDR1 LGHNA and CDR2 YSLEER. V was shortened by 3 bases and J by 3 bases, with 12 bases between the two germline ends. CDR3 protein: CASSQTLLVYEQYF. The CDR3 nucleotides are TGCGCCAGCAGCCAGACTCTACTAGTCTACGAGCAGTACTTC.

This clone is a singleton in its sample. The chain carries TRBV11-2 and TRBJ2-1; the D gene is possibly TRBD2 (5 bases). The length of the CDR3 is 13 residues. The V and J ends lost 4 bases and 10 bases respectively, with 14 bases between them. Germline CDR1 reads SGHAT; CDR2 reads FQNNGV. CDR3 sequence: CASSSIGRREQFF. CDR3 DNA: TGTGCCAGCAGCTCGATTGGTCGGAGGGAGCAGTTCTTC.

This chain connects TRBV4-3 to TRBJ2-3; D might be TRBD2 (5 bases). CDR1 LGHNA and CDR2 YSLEER come from the germline V gene. V was clipped by 1 base and J by 7 bases, with 9 bases between them. The CDR3 covers 13 residues. The DNA of the CDR3 is TGCGCCAGCAGCCAAGTCCGGGATCATACGCAGTATTTT. Translating gives CASSQVRDHTQYF.

The chain recombines TRBV4-3 with TRBJ2-5; tentatively, D is TRBD1 (6 bases). Trimming pared 3 bases from V and 5 bases from J, leaving 13 bases between. Germline V lookup: CDR1 LGHNA, CDR2 YSLEER. The CDR3 sequence is 14 residues long. The CDR3 coding sequence is TGCGCCAGCAGCCAGGGGGCGACGTGGGAGACCCAGTACTTC. Its protein is CASSQGATWETQYF.

This chain uses TRBV19 with TRBJ1-1; weak D call: TRBD1 (6 bases). Germline V gene sequence: CDR1 LNHDA, CDR2 SQIVND (reference sequence). CDR3 length: 15 residues. V lost 10 bases to trimming and J lost 1 base, with 19 bases between them. The CDR3 is CATHRDPRANTEAFF. The CDR3 bases are TGTGCCACCCACAGGGACCCCCGGGCGAACACTGAAGCTTTCTTT.

V and J are TRBV7-6 and TRBJ2-7, with 14 bases aligning to TRBD2. J was trimmed by 4 bases and V by 6 bases; bases with no gene match: 8. CDR3 length: 16 amino acids. From germline, CDR1 is SGHVS and CDR2 FNYEAQ. Here the CDR3 DNA reads TGTGCCAGCAGGCGCGGGGGGACTAGCGGGAGTTACGAGCAGTACTTC. Translation: CASRRGGTSGSYEQYF.

The chain joins TRBV6-1 to TRBJ2-2, with TRBD1 as a possible D gene (5 bases). This CDR3 contains 15 residues. The germline V gene encodes CDR1 MNHNS and CDR2 SASEGT. V was shortened by 3 bases and J by 1 base, with 9 bases between the two germline ends. For the CDR3, the DNA is TGTGCCAGCAGTGAGTTGGACAAGAACACCGGGGAGCTGTTTTTT. Its translation: CASSELDKNTGELFF.

The chain is built from TRBV4-3 and TRBJ2-3, with 8 bases matching TRBD1. Looked up from germline, CDR1 is LGHNA and CDR2 is YSLEER. The CDR3 is 16 amino acids. The junction had 6 bases not matched to a gene; V was cut back by 0 bases and J by 4 bases. CDR3 loop: CASSQDLSGGADTQYF. The CDR3 coding sequence is TGCGCCAGCAGCCAAGATCTTTCAGGGGGCGCAGATACGCAGTATTTT.

The V gene is TRBV28, the J gene TRBJ2-2; D might be TRBD2 (6 bases). Trimming stripped 6 bases from V and 6 bases from J, with 11 bases between. The CDR3 spans 13 residues. Germline CDR1 is MDHEN and CDR2 is SYDVKM. CDR3 residues: CASRAGLAGELFF. The DNA for the CDR3 is TGTGCCAGCAGGGCGGGGTTGGCCGGGGAGCTGTTTTTT. Based on the CDR3 plus reference TRBV28 and TRBJ2-2, the full variable domain is DVKVTQSSRYLVKRTGEKVFLECVQDMDHENMFWYRQDPGLGLRLIYFSYDVKMKEKGDIPEGYSVSREKKERFSLILESASTNQTSMYLCASRAGLAGELFFGEGSRLTVL.

The chain employs TRBV7-9 and TRBJ2-3; possible D gene TRBD1, 5 bases. The CDR3 is 13 residues long. The germline V gene has CDR1 SEHNR and CDR2 FQNEAQ (reference sequence). V lost 11 bases to trimming and J lost 2 bases, with 14 bases between them. In DNA, the CDR3 is TGTGCCCTCAGTAGGGGATACACAGATACGCAGTATTTT. It encodes CALSRGYTDTQYF.

This chain uses TRBV28 with TRBJ2-2; D remains ambiguous. This CDR3 has 14 amino acids. Germline values: CDR1 MDHEN, CDR2 SYDVKM. V lost 3 bases to trimming and J lost 4 bases, with 9 bases between them. CDR3 sequence: CASSLVLGTGELFF. Written as DNA, the CDR3 is TGTGCCAGCAGTTTGGTTCTAGGCACCGGGGAGCTGTTTTTT.

The genes are TRBV28 and TRBJ2-7; 7 bases align to TRBD1. The germline CDR1 and CDR2 sequences are MDHEN and SYDVKM. The CDR3 consists of 14 residues. V was pared by 5 bases and J by 3 bases, with 7 bases of the junction left unmatched. The CDR3 region has the DNA TGTGCCAGCAGTCCCTCCGGACAGGACTACGAGCAGTACTTC. Protein sequence: CASSPSGQDYEQYF.

This chain joins TRBV2 and TRBJ1-4; maybe TRBD1 (5 bases). Germline lookup yields CDR1 SNHLY and CDR2 FYNNEI. This CDR3 comprises 14 residues. V was pared by 5 bases and J by 2 bases, with 9 bases between. The CDR3 DNA is TGTGCCAGCAGTTACCGGGGGACTAATGAAAAACTGTTTTTT. Its translation: CASSYRGTNEKLFF.

The chain combines TRBV9 with TRBJ2-3; TRBD2 agrees at 10 bases. V shed 1 base and J 2 bases; nucleotides not matched to a gene: 10. Germline V gene sequence: CDR1 SGDLS, CDR2 YYNGEE. The CDR3 is 18 amino acids. For the CDR3, the DNA is TGTGCCAGCAGCGTACTACAGGGGACTAGCGAGATCACAGATACGCAGTATTTT. The encoded protein is CASSVLQGTSEITDTQYF. Drawing the rest from reference TRBV9 and TRBJ2-3, the complete variable domain is DSGVTQTPKHLITATGQRVTLRCSPRSGDLSVYWYQQSLDQGLQFLIQYYNGEERAKGNILERFSAQQFPDLHSELNLSSLELGDSALYFCASSVLQGTSEITDTQYFGPGTRLTVL.

The J gene is TRBJ1-1, the V gene TRBV7-9; TRBD1 is a possible D gene (6 bases). Germline V gene sequence: CDR1 SEHNR, CDR2 FQNEAQ (reference sequence). The CDR3 is 14 amino acids. V was pared by 5 bases and J by 5 bases, with 15 bases between. CDR3 nucleotide sequence: TGTGCCAGCAGCCTAGAGGGGGTGGGGACTGAAGCTTTCTTT. Translating gives CASSLEGVGTEAFF.

CDR3 DNA: TGTGCCAGCAGCCAAGTTTTAGGGGGGGACACCGGGGAGCTGTTTTTT. Translating gives CASSQVLGGDTGELFF. V and J are TRBV4-2 and TRBJ2-2; tentative D call: TRBD2 (7 bases). Trimming cost V 1 base and J 3 bases, with 12 bases left between them. The CDR3 covers 16 residues. Germline V gene sequence: CDR1 LGHNA, CDR2 YNFKEQ.